This entry is about one TCR beta chain. What it binds is not known. Primed by a sample-barcoded 5' primer and a J-beta primer mix, a second PCR proceeded for 7 to 11 cycles. TCRdb re-called the 5' RACE reads through MiXCR, storing one row per CDR3 protein. Of around 690,000 distinct CDR3 sequences in the sample, 58% are singletons; the top ten hold over 35%. CDR3 length: 16 residues. Per the germline V gene, CDR1 is SGHTA and CDR2 is FQGNSA. V lost 1 base and J 4 bases, leaving 16 bases between the germline ends. Every donor provided around 9.5 milliliters of peripheral blood. Each sample yielded at least 5.5 micrograms of PBMC total RNA. The record originates from a study of blood T cells in healthy people across ages. General study findings and limits: The long-lived group displayed more naive CD4+ cells, plus higher diversity, than the aged donors did. Diversity estimates from one million T cells were considered underestimates.

Sequenced input: blood. The sequence came from a man in his 60s in good health. This chain uses TRBV7-2 with TRBJ1-1; no firm D call. The CDR3 here is CASSLEGTIRGTEAFF. CDR3 sequence (DNA): TGTGCCAGCAGCTTAGAGGGAACGATACGAGGCACTGAAGCTTTCTTT. The full variable domain, in which reference TRBV7-2 and TRBJ1-1 provide the parts outside the CDR3, is GAGVSQSPSNKVTEKGKDVELRCDPISGHTALYWYRQSLGQGLEFLIYFQGNSAPDKSGLPSDRFSAERTGGSVSTLTIQRTQQEDSAVYLCASSLEGTIRGTEAFFGQGTRLTVV.